The 5 T cell receptor beta chains given below trace back to one sample, sequenced in a study of T-cell memory formation after mild COVID-19. TCRdb fed the 5' RACE reads into MiXCR, producing one record per CDR3 protein. In the table there are 180,000 or so distinct CDR3 sequences, 16% of which are singletons. Sample: PBMCs or a T cell subset sorted from them (not recorded which). These receptors came from an adult woman who had mild COVID-19 (a few samples of this study predate the infection). Cell type and time point are not known.

This clonotype was seen only a few times. The chain is built from TRBV7-6 and TRBJ2-2; no clear D. V lost 1 base, J lost 6 bases, and 6 bases lay in between. This CDR3 comprises 13 residues. Per the germline V gene, CDR1 is SGHVS and CDR2 is FNYEAQ. CDR3 nucleotides: TGTGCCAGCAGCTTAGGCCAGGCCGGGGAGCTGTTTTTT. This translates into CASSLGQAGELFF.

This rearrangement joins TRBV12-3 or TRBV12-4 to TRBJ2-1, with D perhaps matching TRBD1 or TRBD2 (5 bases each). V was pared by 5 bases and J by 2 bases, with 16 bases between. This CDR3 is 16 amino acids long. CDR3 amino acids: CASSIRGGIAYNEQFF. The CDR3 DNA reads as TGTGCCAGCAGTATACGGGGCGGAATCGCCTACAATGAGCAGTTCTTC.

The chain recombines TRBV6-1 with TRBJ2-7; a possible D gene is TRBD2 (5 bases). Trimming stripped 8 bases from V and 7 bases from J, with 15 bases between. Germline lookup yields CDR1 MNHNS and CDR2 SASEGT. The CDR3 runs to 12 residues. The CDR3 here is CASGPWTGEQYF. In DNA form, the CDR3 reads TGTGCCAGCGGCCCTTGGACGGGAGAGCAGTACTTC.

The chain recombines TRBV12-3 or TRBV12-4 with TRBJ2-1, with TRBD1 matching over 10 bases. Losses at the gene ends were 5 bases for V and 8 bases for J; bases not matched to a gene: 9. This CDR3 is 15 amino acids long. The CDR3 reads CASSARQGAWDEQFF. CDR3 sequence (DNA): TGTGCCAGCAGTGCCCGACAGGGGGCCTGGGATGAGCAGTTCTTC.

The sample holds many counts of this clonotype. The chain links TRBV5-1 to TRBJ2-3; TRBD2 agrees at 8 bases. V gave up 4 bases and J gave up 6 bases; unmatched junction bases: 7. Germline V gene lookup returns CDR1 SGHRS and CDR2 YFSETQ. The CDR3 contains 14 residues. The CDR3 DNA reads as TGCGCCAGCAGCCTTGGACTAGCCTCGGATACGCAGTATTTT. This translates into CASSLGLASDTQYF. Full variable domain (outside the CDR3, taken from reference TRBV5-1 and TRBJ2-3): KAGVTQTPRYLIKTRGQQVTLSCSPISGHRSVSWYQQTPGQGLQFLFEYFSETQRNKGNFPGRFSGRQFSNSRSEMNVSTLELGDSALYLCASSLGLASDTQYFGPGTRLTVL.